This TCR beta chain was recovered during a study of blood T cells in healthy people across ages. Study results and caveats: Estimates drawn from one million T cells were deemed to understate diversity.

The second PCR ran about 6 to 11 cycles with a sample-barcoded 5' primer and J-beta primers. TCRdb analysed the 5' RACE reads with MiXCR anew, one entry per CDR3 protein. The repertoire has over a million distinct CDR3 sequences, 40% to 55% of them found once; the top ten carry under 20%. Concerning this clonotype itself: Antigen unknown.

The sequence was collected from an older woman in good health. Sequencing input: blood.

In nucleotides, the CDR3 is TGTGCCAGCAGTTCACAGGGGGGGAATGAAAAACTGTTTTTT. Amino acids: CASSSQGGNEKLFF. The V gene is TRBV6-6, the J gene TRBJ1-4, with 8 bases aligning to TRBD1. The ends lost 4 bases at V and 5 bases at J; junction bases unmatched: 3. This CDR3 is 14 amino acids long. CDR1 MNHNY and CDR2 SVGAGI come from the germline V gene (reference sequence).